This entry is about one T cell receptor (beta chain). What it binds is unknown. Template: tumor biopsy or peripheral blood genomic DNA, 616-6,004 ng per sample. This sample was taken from a study of T cells in tumors after PD-1 blockade. Across the whole study: Excluded were patients with checkpoint blockade, immunosuppressants, or radiotherapy or other anti-cancer therapy within 4 weeks. Peripheral blood samples averaged roughly 40,000 unique clonotypes and about 110,000 templates. Findings of the study overall: Peripheral recruitment is suggested, as some novel exhausted tumor clones were in pre-treatment blood.

Generated by immunoSEQ multiplex PCR, the TCRdb table keeps only in-frame clones and is missing some. The data contain around 50,000 clones, about four fifths of them singletons. The germline CDR1 and CDR2 sequences are PRHDT and FYEKMQ (reference sequence). V gave up 5 bases and J gave up 7 bases, with 8 bases separating them. The length of the CDR3 is 11 residues. The chain carries TRBV13 and TRBJ1-1, with a possible D match to TRBD1 (5 bases). This TCR was sampled from a human donor with basal cell carcinoma. The starting material was PBMCs, obtained before anti-PD-1 treatment. Written as DNA, the CDR3 is TGTGCCAGCAGCCGACAGCTTGAAGCTTTCTTT. As protein: CASSRQLEAFF.